Sequencing of this T cell receptor (beta chain) was carried out in a study of blood T cells in healthy people across ages (dated by TCRdb to 2015 to 2017). The study in broad terms: In model experiments, template switching captured roughly one uniquely barcoded TCR beta cDNA molecule for every two T cells. Age-related changes in TCR beta repertoire diversity were measured in the study by deep sequencing normalized with unique cDNA molecular identifiers. The donors were divided into four age groups: young (average around 16 years), middle-aged (roughly 40), aged (about 62) and long-lived (approximately 74). To avoid experimental bias, donors of different ages were spread randomly across the sequencing lanes. The study analyzed two additional independent replicas of 1 million unique cDNA reads from the same blood draw for two donors, one aged 18 to 29 and one aged 80 or older.

General study outcomes and caveats: As age increased, observed TCR beta diversity per million T cells dropped in a roughly linear way, and a significant reduction was already evident by age 40. Total diversity estimates from one million sequenced T cells were considered lower bounds and underestimates. Compared with the aged group, more naive CD4+ T cells, fewer expanded clones and increased TCR diversity were shown by the long-lived group, suggesting age selection. The CMV infection status of donors was not known, potentially confounding age-related changes in expanded clonotypes. Observed TCR beta diversity correlated strongly with the percentage of naive T cells measured by flow cytometry. Conclusive comparison of naive and antigen-experienced compartments was prevented by the profiling of bulk unsorted PBMCs.

Its CDR3 holds 15 amino acids, cysteine through phenylalanine. The CDR3 DNA has 45 bases and is translated from base 1. The CDR1 and CDR2 encoded by the germline V gene (reference sequence) are PRHDT and FYEKMQ. V lost 8 bases and J lost 5 bases, and the count of bases not matched to a germline gene is 9. To prepare the library, 5' RACE was applied. The second PCR ran for about 7 to 11 cycles and used a J-beta primer mix along with a sample-barcoded 5' primer. A unique molecular identifier was introduced onto each TCR beta cDNA molecule by a template-switch 5' adaptor carrying 12 random nucleotides. Each sample yielded at least 2.5 million CDR3-containing paired-end reads. All of the RNA was converted into first-strand cDNA using the Mint cDNA synthesis kit, with a TRBC-specific oligonucleotide serving as the primer. After uracil-DNA glycosylase treatment, a first 18-cycle PCR used universal primers M1SS and BC2_uni_R on all cDNA. From the authors' description of their analysis: For normalization, 1 million high-quality reads, each with a distinct molecular identifier, were randomly selected from each sample. Instead of being binned into consensus sequences, reads with shared molecular identifiers were discarded. MiTCR, run with a Q25 quality threshold and the strictest error-elimination algorithm, handled CDR3 identification, clonotype clustering and error correction. A nonparametric unseen species model with Euler transformation was used to estimate lower-bound total TCR beta diversity. Through fastp at Q25 and MiXCR, TCRdb rebuilt clones from the public reads, retaining in-frame beta chains. For every CDR3 protein sequence, its rows merge into one entry that carries the most common genes and DNA. For this entry, the V and J calls and clone size follow TCRdb and not the study's own pipeline. For this sample there are 1.5 million to 2 million distinct CDR3 sequences; roughly two fifths appear just once. Roughly 23% of the sample is in the top ten clones.

For this clonotype: This receptor's antigen is unknown. No per-base quality is available; no much larger clone lies one base away.

Systemically healthy Caucasian individuals from Russia, approximately 39 in total and aged roughly 6 to 90 years, were included as donors. Each donor gave about 9.8 milliliters of peripheral blood, drawn into EDTA-treated Vacutainer tubes. Ficoll-Paque density-gradient centrifugation was used to isolate PBMCs, with at least 6.5 million per sample. Trizol reagent was used to extract total RNA from PBMCs, with at least 5.5 micrograms per sample. Naive CD45RAhigh/CD27high T cell percentages were measured by flow cytometry on a PBMC aliquot from every donor. This TCR derives from a human donor in good health. The rearranged chain carries TRBV13 and TRBJ2-1, with 10 bases matching TRBD2. Sequencing was performed on blood. The CDR3 has the sequence CASSQPGLAHNEQFF. In nucleotide form, the sequence is TGTGCCAGCTCACAACCGGGACTAGCGCACAATGAGCAGTTCTTC.